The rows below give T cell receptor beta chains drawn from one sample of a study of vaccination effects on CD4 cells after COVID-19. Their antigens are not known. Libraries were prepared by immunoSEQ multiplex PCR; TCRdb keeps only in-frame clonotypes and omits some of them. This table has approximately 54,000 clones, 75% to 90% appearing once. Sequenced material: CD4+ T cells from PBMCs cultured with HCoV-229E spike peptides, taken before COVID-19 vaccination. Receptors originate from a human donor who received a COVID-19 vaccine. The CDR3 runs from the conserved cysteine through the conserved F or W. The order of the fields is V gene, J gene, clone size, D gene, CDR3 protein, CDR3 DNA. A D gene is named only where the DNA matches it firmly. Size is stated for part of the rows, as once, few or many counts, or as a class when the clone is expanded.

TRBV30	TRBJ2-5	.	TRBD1	CAWSVVRTGGLKTQYF	TGTGCCTGGAGTGTGGTCAGAACAGGGGGGTTGAAGACCCAGTACTTC
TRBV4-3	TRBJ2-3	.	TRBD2	CASSHEGSSGGPDTQYF	TGCGCCAGCAGCCACGAGGGGTCTAGCGGAGGCCCAGATACGCAGTATTTT
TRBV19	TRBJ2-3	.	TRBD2	CASTRLAGGPTDTQYF	TGTGCCAGTACCAGACTAGCGGGGGGACCCACAGATACGCAGTATTTT
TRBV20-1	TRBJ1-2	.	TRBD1	CSATGEGGYTF	TGCAGTGCAACAGGGGAGGGAGGCTACACCTTC
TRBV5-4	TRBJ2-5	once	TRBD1	CASKRGQGAQETQYF	TGTGCCAGCAAAAGAGGACAGGGGGCACAAGAGACCCAGTACTTC
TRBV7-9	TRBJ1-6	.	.	CASSLTDSPLHF	TGTGCCAGCAGCTTGACTGATTCACCCCTCCACTTT
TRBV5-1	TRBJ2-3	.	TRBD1	CASSGQGSDTQYF	TGCGCCAGCAGCGGACAGGGATCAGATACGCAGTATTTT
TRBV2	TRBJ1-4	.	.	CASTLSAVGGRGKLFF	TGTGCCAGCACCCTATCCGCAGTTGGGGGAAGGGGAAAACTGTTTTTT
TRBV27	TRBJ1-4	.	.	CASRQGYEKLFF	TGTGCCAGCCGACAAGGGTATGAAAAACTGTTTTTT
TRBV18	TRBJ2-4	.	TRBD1	CASSLIGQVGKNIQYF	TGTGCCAGCTCACTAATAGGACAGGTGGGAAAAAACATTCAGTACTTC
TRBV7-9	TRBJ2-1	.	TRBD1	CASSRDRALDHEQFF	TGTGCCAGCAGCCGGGACAGGGCCCTGGACCATGAGCAGTTCTTC